This entry lists 7 T cell receptor beta chains sequenced from one sample in a study of cytotoxic CD8 clonotypes in ibrutinib-treated CLL. Repertoires were generated with immunoSEQ multiplex PCR, while TCRdb's copy carries only in-frame clones and drops some. Counted here are some 100,000 clones, about 58% occurring once; the ten biggest clones make up 37%. The sequencing here drew on PBMCs, taken after 24 months of ibrutinib treatment. These receptors were taken from a human donor with chronic lymphocytic leukemia.

The rearrangement joins TRBV19 to TRBJ1-2, with D perhaps TRBD1 (5 bases). The germline V gene encodes CDR1 LNHDA and CDR2 SQIVND (reference sequence). This CDR3 is 13 amino acids long. The germline V and J ends were trimmed by 5 bases and 5 bases, with 12 bases remaining between them. CDR3 protein: CASSDAGRYGYTF. The DNA for the CDR3 is TGTGCCAGTAGTGATGCAGGGAGGTATGGCTACACCTTC.

This clone was observed a handful of times. This chain joins TRBV6-1 and TRBJ2-3, with D hard to call. Germline assignment: CDR1 MNHNS and CDR2 SASEGT. This CDR3 is built from 14 residues. V was shortened by 7 bases and J by 2 bases, with 13 bases between the two germline ends. The CDR3 sequence: CASTGGLPTDTQYF. CDR3 in DNA: TGTGCCAGCACCGGTGGCCTACCCACAGATACGCAGTATTTT.

This CDR3 reads CASTLGNSPLHF. The CDR3 DNA is TGTGCCAGCACACTGGGGAATTCACCCCTCCACTTT. This chain uses TRBV2 with TRBJ1-6; D is unresolved. V was shortened by 7 bases and J by 7 bases, with 8 bases between the two germline ends. Germline V CDR1 and CDR2: SNHLY, FYNNEI. The CDR3 length is 12 residues.

The V and J genes are TRBV15 and TRBJ2-5; D ambiguous. The CDR3 is 15 amino acids. Per the germline V gene, CDR1 is LNHNV and CDR2 is YYDKDF (reference sequence). Trimming removed 3 bases at V and 1 base at J, with 12 bases between. DNA of the CDR3: TGTGCCACCAGCAGCAGGTCCGTCCTCCAAGAGACCCAGTACTTC. Translating it yields CATSSRSVLQETQYF.

This chain uses TRBV6-5 with TRBJ1-5; 8 bases map to TRBD1. Losses at the gene ends were 6 bases for V and 5 bases for J; bases not matched to a gene: 6. CDR3 length: 14 residues. Germline CDR1 and CDR2: MNHEY and SVGAGI. In nucleotides, the CDR3 is TGTGCCAGCAGCCGGACAGGGAACGATCAGCCCCAGCATTTT. It codes for CASSRTGNDQPQHF.

This clone was seen at least ten times. The DNA for the CDR3 is TGTGCCAGCAGTTTACAGGGAAATAGGTTGGAGACCCAGTACTTC. As protein: CASSLQGNRLETQYF. This chain joins TRBV6-5 and TRBJ2-5, with a tentative D call TRBD1 (6 bases). This CDR3 contains 15 residues. V lost 4 bases to trimming and J lost 5 bases, with 17 bases between them. Per the germline V gene, CDR1 is MNHEY and CDR2 is SVGAGI.

In its sample, this clone is medium-sized (0.01 to 0.1%). As DNA, the CDR3 is TGTGCCTGGAGCCCTGGGGACAGCACCGGGGAGCTGTTTTTT. This codes for CAWSPGDSTGELFF. The chain carries TRBV30 and TRBJ2-2; the match to TRBD1 covers 7 bases. The ends lost 3 bases at V and 4 bases at J; junction bases unmatched: 5. The CDR3 has 14 amino acids. Germline V gives CDR1 GTSNPN, CDR2 SVGIG (reference sequence).